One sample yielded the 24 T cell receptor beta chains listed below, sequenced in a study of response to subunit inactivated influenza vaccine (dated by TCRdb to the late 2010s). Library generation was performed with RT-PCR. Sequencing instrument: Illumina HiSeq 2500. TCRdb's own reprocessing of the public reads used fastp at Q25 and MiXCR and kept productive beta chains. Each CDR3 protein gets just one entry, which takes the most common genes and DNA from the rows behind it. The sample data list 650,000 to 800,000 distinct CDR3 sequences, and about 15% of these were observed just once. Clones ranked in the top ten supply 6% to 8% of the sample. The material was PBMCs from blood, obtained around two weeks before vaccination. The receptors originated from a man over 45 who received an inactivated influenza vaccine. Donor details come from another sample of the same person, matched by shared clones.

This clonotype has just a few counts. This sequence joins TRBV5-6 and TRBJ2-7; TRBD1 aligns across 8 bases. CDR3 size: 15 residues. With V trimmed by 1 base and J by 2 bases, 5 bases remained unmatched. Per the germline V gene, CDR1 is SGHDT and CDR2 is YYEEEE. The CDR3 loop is CASSLPGQATYEQYF. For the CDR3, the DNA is TGTGCCAGCAGCTTGCCGGGACAGGCGACCTACGAGCAGTACTTC.

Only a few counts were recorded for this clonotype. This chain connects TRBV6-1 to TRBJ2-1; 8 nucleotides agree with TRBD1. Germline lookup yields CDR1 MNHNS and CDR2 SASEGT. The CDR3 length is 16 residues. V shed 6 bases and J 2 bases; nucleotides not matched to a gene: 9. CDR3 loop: CASSARGQAPYNEQFF. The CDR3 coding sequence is TGTGCCAGCAGCGCGAGGGGACAGGCCCCCTACAATGAGCAGTTCTTC.

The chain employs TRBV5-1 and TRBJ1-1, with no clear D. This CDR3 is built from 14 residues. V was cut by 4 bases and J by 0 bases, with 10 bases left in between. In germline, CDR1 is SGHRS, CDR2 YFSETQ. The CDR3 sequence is CASSVQSMNTEAFF. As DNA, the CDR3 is TGCGCCAGCAGCGTACAGTCGATGAACACTGAAGCTTTCTTT.

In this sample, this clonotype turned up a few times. The CDR3 nucleotides read TGTGCCAGCAGTTTACCCCCTTCCGGGGGCGCCTACAATGAGCAGTTCTTC. Protein sequence: CASSLPPSGGAYNEQFF. This rearrangement joins TRBV12-3 or TRBV12-4 to TRBJ2-1, with D possibly being TRBD1 or TRBD2 (6 bases each). The CDR3 is 17 amino acids. Trimming removed 2 bases at V and 2 bases at J, with 16 bases between.

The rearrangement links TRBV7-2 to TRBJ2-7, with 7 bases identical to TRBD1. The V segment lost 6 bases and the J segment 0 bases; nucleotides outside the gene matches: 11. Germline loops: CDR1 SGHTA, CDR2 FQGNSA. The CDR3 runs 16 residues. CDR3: CASSSYVGQASYEQYF. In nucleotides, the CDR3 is TGTGCCAGCAGTTCCTATGTAGGACAGGCCTCCTACGAGCAGTACTTC.

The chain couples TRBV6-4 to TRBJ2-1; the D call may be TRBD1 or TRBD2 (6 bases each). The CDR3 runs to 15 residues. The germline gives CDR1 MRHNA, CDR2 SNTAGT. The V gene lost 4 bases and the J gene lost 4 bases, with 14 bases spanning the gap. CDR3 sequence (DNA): TGTGCCAGCAGTGCGGAGGGGGGCCCTTACAATGAGCAGTTCTTC. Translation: CASSAEGGPYNEQFF.

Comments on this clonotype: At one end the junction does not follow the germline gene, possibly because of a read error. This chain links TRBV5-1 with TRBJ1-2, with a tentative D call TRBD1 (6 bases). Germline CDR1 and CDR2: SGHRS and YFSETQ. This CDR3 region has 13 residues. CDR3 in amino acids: CTSSKTGLGGYTF. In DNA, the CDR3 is TGCACCAGCTCGAAAACAGGGTTGGGGGGCTACACCTTC. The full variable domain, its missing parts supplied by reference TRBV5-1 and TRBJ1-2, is KAGVTQTPRYLIKTRGQQVTLSCSPISGHRSVSWYQQTPGQGLQFLFEYFSETQRNKGNFPGRFSGRQFSNSRSEMNVSTLELGDSALYLCTSSKTGLGGYTFGSGTRLTVV.

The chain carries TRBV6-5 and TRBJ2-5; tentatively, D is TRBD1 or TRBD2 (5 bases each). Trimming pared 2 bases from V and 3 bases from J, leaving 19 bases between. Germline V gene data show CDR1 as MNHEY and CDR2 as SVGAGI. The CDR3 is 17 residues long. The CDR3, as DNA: TGTGCCAGCAGTTACGACCTCACCGGGACGGAAAAAGAGACCCAGTACTTC. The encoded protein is CASSYDLTGTEKETQYF.

The CDR3 DNA follows: TGTGCCTGGAGTGTGGGGATGGTAGATACGCAGTATTTT. It specifies CAWSVGMVDTQYF. The chain recombines TRBV30 with TRBJ2-3; D unclear. The CDR3 loop spans 13 amino acids. V gave up 0 bases and J gave up 5 bases, with 9 bases separating them. CDR1 and CDR2 (germline): GTSNPN, SVGIG (reference sequence).

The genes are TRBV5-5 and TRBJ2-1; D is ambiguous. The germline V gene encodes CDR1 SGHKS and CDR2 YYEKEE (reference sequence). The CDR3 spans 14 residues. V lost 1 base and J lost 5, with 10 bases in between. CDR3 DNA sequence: TGTGCCAGCAGCTTGAGTATCCGGGACAATGAGCAGTTCTTC. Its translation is CASSLSIRDNEQFF. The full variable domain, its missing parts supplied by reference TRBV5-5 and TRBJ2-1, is DAGVTQSPTHLIKTRGQQVTLRCSPISGHKSVSWYQQVLGQGPQFIFQYYEKEERGRGNFPDRFSARQFPNYSSELNVNALLLGDSALYLCASSLSIRDNEQFFGPGTRLTVL.

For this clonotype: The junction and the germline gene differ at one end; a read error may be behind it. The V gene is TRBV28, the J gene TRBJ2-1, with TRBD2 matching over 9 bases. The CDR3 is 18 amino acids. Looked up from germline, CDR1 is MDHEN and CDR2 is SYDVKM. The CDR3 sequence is CVSSSFQKSGRTYNEQFF. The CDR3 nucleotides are TGTGTCAGCAGTTCGTTCCAGAAGAGCGGGAGGACCTACAATGAGCAGTTCTTC.

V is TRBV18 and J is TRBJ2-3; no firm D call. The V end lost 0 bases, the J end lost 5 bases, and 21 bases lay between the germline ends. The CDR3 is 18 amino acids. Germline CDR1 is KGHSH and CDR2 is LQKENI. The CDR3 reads CASSPPFRLSDNGDTQYF. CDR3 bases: TGTGCCAGCTCACCACCGTTCCGGCTATCAGATAACGGAGATACGCAGTATTTT.

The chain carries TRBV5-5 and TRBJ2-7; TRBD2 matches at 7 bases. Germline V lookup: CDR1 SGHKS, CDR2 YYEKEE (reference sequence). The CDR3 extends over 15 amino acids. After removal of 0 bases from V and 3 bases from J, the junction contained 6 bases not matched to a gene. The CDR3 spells CASSLELAGVYEQYF. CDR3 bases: TGTGCCAGCAGCTTGGAATTGGCGGGGGTCTACGAGCAGTACTTC.

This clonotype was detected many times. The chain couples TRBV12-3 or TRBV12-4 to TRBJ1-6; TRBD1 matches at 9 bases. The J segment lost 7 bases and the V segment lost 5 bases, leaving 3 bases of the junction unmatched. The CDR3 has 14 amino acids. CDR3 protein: CASSGQGFNSPLHF. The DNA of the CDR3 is TGTGCCAGCAGTGGACAGGGGTTCAATTCACCCCTCCACTTT.

The DNA of the CDR3 is TGCGCCAGCAGCCCGGGGACAGGGGTCACTGAAGCTTTCTTT. It specifies CASSPGTGVTEAFF. The chain links TRBV5-1 to TRBJ1-1, with 10 bases aligning to TRBD1. The V segment lost 4 bases and the J segment 4 bases; nucleotides outside the gene matches: 4. The CDR3 runs to 14 residues. Germline V gene data show CDR1 as SGHRS and CDR2 as YFSETQ.

The CDR3 sequence: CASSQVPSASKETQYF. The CDR3 region has the DNA TGCGCCAGCAGCCAAGTTCCCTCGGCGAGCAAGGAGACCCAGTACTTC. V and J are TRBV4-1 and TRBJ2-5; no clear D gene. Germline loops: CDR1 MGHRA, CDR2 YSYEKL. V shed 1 base and J shed 5 bases, with 17 bases lying between them. This CDR3 comprises 16 residues.

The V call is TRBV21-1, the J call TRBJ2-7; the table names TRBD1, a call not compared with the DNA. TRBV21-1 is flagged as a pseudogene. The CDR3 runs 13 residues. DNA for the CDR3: TGTGCCAGCAGCAAACCGTACTCGGGAGAGCAGTACTTC. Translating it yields CASSKPYSGEQYF.

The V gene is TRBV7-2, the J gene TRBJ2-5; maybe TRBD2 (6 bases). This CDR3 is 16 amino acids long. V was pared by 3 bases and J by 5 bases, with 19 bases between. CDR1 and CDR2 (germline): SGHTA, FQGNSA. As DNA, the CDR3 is TGTGCCAGCAGCTTCATAATCGGGGGACCACGGGAGACCCAGTACTTC. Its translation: CASSFIIGGPRETQYF.

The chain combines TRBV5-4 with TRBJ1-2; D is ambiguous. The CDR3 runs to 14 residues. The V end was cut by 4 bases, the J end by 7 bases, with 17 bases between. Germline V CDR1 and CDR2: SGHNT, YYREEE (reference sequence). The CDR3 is CASSETTQDVGYTF. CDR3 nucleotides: TGTGCCAGCAGCGAAACGACCCAGGACGTTGGCTACACCTTC.

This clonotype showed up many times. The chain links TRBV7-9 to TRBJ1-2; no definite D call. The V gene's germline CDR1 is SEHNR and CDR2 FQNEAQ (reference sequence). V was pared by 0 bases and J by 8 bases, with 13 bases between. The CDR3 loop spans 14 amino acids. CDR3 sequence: CASSLARSSGGYTF. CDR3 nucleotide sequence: TGTGCCAGCAGCTTAGCGAGGTCAAGCGGAGGCTACACCTTC.

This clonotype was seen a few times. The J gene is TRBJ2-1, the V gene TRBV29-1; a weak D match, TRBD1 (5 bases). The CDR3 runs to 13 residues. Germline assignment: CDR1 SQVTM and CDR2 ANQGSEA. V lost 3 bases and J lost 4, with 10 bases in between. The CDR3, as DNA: TGCAGCGTTGAGGCCAGGGTTTACAATGAGCAGTTCTTC. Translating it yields CSVEARVYNEQFF.

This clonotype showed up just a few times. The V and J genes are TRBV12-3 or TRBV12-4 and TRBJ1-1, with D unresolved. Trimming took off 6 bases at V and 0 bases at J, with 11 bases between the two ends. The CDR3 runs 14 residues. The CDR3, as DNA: TGTGCCAGCAGATTTGGGCAGATGAACACTGAAGCTTTCTTT. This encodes CASRFGQMNTEAFF.

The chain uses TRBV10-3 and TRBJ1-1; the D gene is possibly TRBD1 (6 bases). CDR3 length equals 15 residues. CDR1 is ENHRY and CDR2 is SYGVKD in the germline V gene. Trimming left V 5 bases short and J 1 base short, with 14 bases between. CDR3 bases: TGTGCCATCAGTCCCTTTGGACAGACGAACACTGAAGCTTTCTTT. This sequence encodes CAISPFGQTNTEAFF.

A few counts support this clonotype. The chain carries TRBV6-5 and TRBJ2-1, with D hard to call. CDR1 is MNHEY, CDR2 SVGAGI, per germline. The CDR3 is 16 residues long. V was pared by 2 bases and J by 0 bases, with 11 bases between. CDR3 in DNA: TGTGCCAGCAGTTACGACGCAGGCGACTCCTACAATGAGCAGTTCTTC. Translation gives CASSYDAGDSYNEQFF.